This T cell receptor beta chain is from a study of patients and donors after allogeneic stem cell transplantation. CDR3 length equals 15 residues. Trimming took off 0 bases at V and 4 bases at J, with 12 bases between the two ends. Germline CDR1 and CDR2: PRHDT and FYEKMQ (reference sequence). Each CDR3 protein is one row after TCRdb ran MiXCR on the RT-PCR reads. The table shows roughly 940,000 distinct CDR3 sequences, with roughly 17% occurring only once. Material for sequencing was blood, either unsorted or a sorted T cell fraction (not recorded which). The V and J genes are TRBV13 and TRBJ1-1; D gene uncertain. The sequence came from a human donor who was either an allogeneic HSCT recipient or a stem cell or donor lymphocyte infusion donor (not recorded which). It is not recorded whose cells these are; they may come from a transplant donor. The CDR3 reads CASSLGLGRITEAFF. Written as DNA, the CDR3 is TGTGCCAGCAGCTTAGGCCTGGGGAGAATCACTGAAGCTTTCTTT.